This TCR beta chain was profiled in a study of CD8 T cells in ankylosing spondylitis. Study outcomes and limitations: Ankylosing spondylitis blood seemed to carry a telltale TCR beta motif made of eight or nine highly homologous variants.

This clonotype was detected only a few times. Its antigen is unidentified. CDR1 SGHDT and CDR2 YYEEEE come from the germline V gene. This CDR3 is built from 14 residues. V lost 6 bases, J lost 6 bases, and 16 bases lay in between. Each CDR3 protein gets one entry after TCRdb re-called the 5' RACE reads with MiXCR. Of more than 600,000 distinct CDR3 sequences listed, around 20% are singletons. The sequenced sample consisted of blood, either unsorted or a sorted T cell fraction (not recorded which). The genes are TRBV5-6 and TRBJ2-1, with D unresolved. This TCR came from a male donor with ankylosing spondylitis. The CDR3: CASTKTRRPNEQFF. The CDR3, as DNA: TGTGCCAGCACCAAGACAAGAAGGCCCAATGAGCAGTTCTTC.